At least ten counts were recorded for the clone carrying this TCR beta chain. CDR1 ENHRY and CDR2 SYGVKD come from the germline V gene. The CDR3 loop spans 13 amino acids. V was cut by 8 bases and J by 5 bases, with 15 bases left in between. These data belong to a study of T-cell reconstitution after alpha-beta-depleted transplantation in children. Preparation of the TCRbeta library used unique molecular identifiers. Using its own MiXCR run on the PCR reads, TCRdb lists one record per CDR3 protein. This sample has 150,000 to 200,000 distinct CDR3 sequences, with about 6.4% found just once. The source of this sequence is a human donor who donated a stem cell graft to a child with Wiskott-Aldrich syndrome. The specimen comprised PBMCs from the stem cell graft donor, sampled from the stem cell graft. The V gene is TRBV10-3, the J gene TRBJ1-2, with unresolved D. CDR3 loop: CAIAWTEDYGYTF. The CDR3 DNA reads as TGTGCCATCGCTTGGACGGAGGATTATGGCTACACCTTC.